One TCR beta chain is described in this entry. Authors' methods: The assay estimated nucleated cells by amplifying reference gene primers. Assay used: immunoSEQ multiplex PCR; TCRdb lists only in-frame clones, some missing. V, J and clone size reflect that table, while D and trimming were determined from the DNA. Of about 47,000 clones listed, about 81% are singletons. The sample originates from a study of blood T cell repertoires in COVID-19. Germline loops: CDR1 SGHVS, CDR2 FQNEAQ. The CDR3 is 16 amino acids. V gave up 5 bases and J gave up 3 bases; unmatched junction bases: 5. Sequenced material: peripheral blood. The chain joins TRBV7-8 to TRBJ2-5, with TRBD2 matching over 14 bases. This receptor was obtained from a woman aged 80 or older with COVID-19, enrolled during active disease. Here the CDR3 reads CASSLPGLAGEETQYF. DNA of the CDR3: TGTGCCAGCAGCCTCCCGGGACTAGCGGGAGAAGAGACCCAGTACTTC. The variable domain in full, with the rest retrieved from reference TRBV7-8 and TRBJ2-5, is GAGVSQSPRYKVAKRGQDVALRCDPISGHVSLFWYQQALGQGPEFLTYFQNEAQLDKSGLPSDRFFAERPEGSVSTLKIQRTQQEDSAVYLCASSLPGLAGEETQYFGPGTRLLVL.